Listed below are T cell receptor beta chains from one sample, sequenced in a study of pediatric ulcerative colitis. The assay was immunoSEQ multiplex PCR, and TCRdb's table has in-frame clones only and misses some. The sample holds under 20,000 clones, roughly 74% seen once. Sequenced input: gut tissue. These receptors were obtained from a boy between 10 and 17 years old with moderate ulcerative colitis. Each CDR3 is given with its conserved first and last residue. D genes are given only for firm matches. Clone size is stated in some rows and not others, as once, few, many or a class when expanded.

NA	once	TRBV4-1	TRBJ2-5	CASSQEGAIEETQYF	TGCGCCAGCAGCCAAGAGGGGGCCATAGAAGAGACCCAGTACTTC
NA	NA	TRBV11-2	TRBJ1-6	CASSSNPTTQYNSPLHF	TGTGCCAGCAGCTCAAACCCGACGACACAATATAATTCACCCCTCCACTTT
NA	NA	TRBV18	TRBJ2-5	CASSNQETQYF	TGTGCCAGCTCAAACCAAGAGACCCAGTACTTC
NA	NA	TRBV6-1	TRBJ1-3	CASSARTRSSSGNTIYF	TGTGCCAGCAGTGCCCGAACCAGGAGTTCCTCTGGAAACACCATATATTTT
TRBD1	NA	TRBV23-1	TRBJ2-7	CASSEQRTGEDEQYF	TGCGCCAGCAGTGAACAAAGGACAGGGGAGGACGAGCAGTACTTC
NA	NA	TRBV18	TRBJ2-7	CASSPLGDRGPGREQYF	TGTGCCAGCTCACCACTTGGCGACAGAGGGCCGGGGAGGGAGCAGTACTTC
NA	NA	TRBV11-2	TRBJ2-7	CASSLGGRFSYEQYF	TGTGCCAGCAGCTTAGGCGGCCGGTTCTCCTACGAGCAGTACTTC
NA	few	TRBV2	TRBJ2-5	CASSGVGGETQYF	TGTGCCAGCTCTGGGGTTGGTGGGGAGACCCAGTACTTC
NA	once	TRBV14	TRBJ2-7	CASSPLQGSSYEQYF	TGTGCCAGCAGCCCTCTACAGGGTAGCTCCTACGAGCAGTACTTC
TRBD2	NA	TRBV12-5	TRBJ2-1	CASGTPSGGAENEQFF	TGTGCTAGTGGTACCCCTAGCGGGGGGGCCGAAAATGAGCAGTTCTTC
NA	NA	TRBV27	TRBJ1-2	CASSRHGTELYTF	TGTGCCAGCAGTCGCCACGGGACGGAGTTGTACACCTTC
NA	NA	TRBV9	TRBJ1-2	CASSVEASYGYTF	TGTGCCAGCAGCGTAGAGGCAAGCTATGGCTACACCTTC
NA	few	TRBV7-2	TRBJ1-1	CASSSYARAFF	TGTGCCAGCAGCTCGTACGCGCGAGCTTTCTTT
NA	NA	TRBV10-1	TRBJ2-2	CASSVYGTPGGELFF	TGCGCCAGCAGTGTATACGGGACTCCCGGCGGGGAGCTGTTTTTT
NA	once	TRBV5-1	TRBJ2-1	CASSRMGHNEQFF	TGCGCCAGCAGCAGGATGGGTCACAATGAGCAGTTCTTC
NA	NA	TRBV7-9	TRBJ1-1	CANSHGNTEAFF	TGTGCCAACTCACATGGGAACACTGAAGCTTTCTTT
TRBD1	NA	TRBV6-6	TRBJ1-1	CASRTGGNGNTEAFF	TGTGCCAGCAGGACAGGGGGTAATGGGAACACTGAAGCTTTCTTT
NA	NA	TRBV2	TRBJ2-7	CASSEALLDGYEQYF	TGTGCCAGCAGTGAAGCGCTTCTGGACGGCTACGAGCAGTACTTC
TRBD1	NA	TRBV20-1	TRBJ1-2	CSARDRSGYTF	TGCAGTGCTAGGGACAGGTCTGGCTACACCTTC
TRBD2	few	TRBV30	TRBJ2-7	CAWDNPGLAGDEQYF	TGTGCCTGGGACAATCCGGGACTAGCGGGAGACGAGCAGTACTTC
NA	medium-sized	TRBV10-3	TRBJ1-1	CAITTHPRGNTEAFF	TGTGCCATCACGACACACCCTAGGGGGAACACTGAAGCTTTCTTT
NA	few	TRBV9	TRBJ1-2	CASSVQDTTGYGYTF	TGTGCCAGCAGCGTCCAGGACACCACGGGTTATGGCTACACCTTC
NA	once	TRBV7-3	TRBJ2-2	CASGDPGQETSLFF	TGTGCCAGCGGCGATCCGGGACAAGAGACCTCTCTGTTTTTT
NA	NA	TRBV27	TRBJ1-5	CASSRLFEAGADQPQHF	TGTGCCAGCAGTCGGCTTTTTGAGGCAGGGGCGGATCAGCCCCAGCATTTT
NA	NA	TRBV5-1	TRBJ1-3	CASSFRPGNTIYF	TGCGCCAGCAGCTTTAGGCCGGGGAACACCATATATTTT
TRBD1	NA	TRBV29-1	TRBJ1-2	CSVETQGDGYTF	TGCAGCGTTGAAACGCAGGGGGATGGCTACACCTTC
NA	few	TRBV7-9	TRBJ1-2	CASSSGWGGGYGYTF	TGTGCCAGCAGCTCTGGATGGGGCGGTGGCTATGGCTACACCTTC